This T cell receptor beta chain was retrieved from a study of T cells after yellow fever vaccination. CDR1 and CDR2 from the germline V gene are LGHDT and YNNKEL (reference sequence). V lost 5 bases to trimming and J lost 6 bases, with 18 bases between them. This CDR3 comprises 15 residues. TCRdb re-derived calls from the 5' RACE reads in MiXCR, one entry per CDR3 protein. This repertoire shows about 340,000 distinct CDR3 sequences, almost 4% found once; its top ten account for approximately 24%. The sequence came from a man younger than 30 who received the YFV17D yellow fever vaccine. The source was PBMCs, collected 5 days after the yellow fever booster vaccination. This chain uses TRBV3-1 with TRBJ2-3; D is perhaps TRBD2 (5 bases). CDR3 residues: CASSVLAGRADTQYF. CDR3 sequence (DNA): TGTGCCAGCAGCGTGCTAGCCGGACGAGCGGATACGCAGTATTTT.